One sample yielded the 24 T cell receptor beta chains listed below, sequenced in a study of lymphopenia after photon versus proton radiotherapy (dated by TCRdb to about 2019). Libraries were made using the immunoSEQ multiplex PCR assay. As stored in TCRdb, this immuneACCESS dataset retains in-frame rearrangements with V and J assigned. A fraction of the clones does not appear; measured against another copy, unresolved V genes explain less than half of the discrepancy, and the remainder lacks a known reason. The sample profile shows 25,000 to 30,000 clones; roughly four fifths of them were found once. The ten largest account for approximately 4% of the sample. The specimen comprised peripheral blood, sampled from a patient treated with photon-based radiotherapy. The receptors come from a woman in her 50s with pancreatic cancer.

The chain uses TRBV7-2 and TRBJ1-1; D not certain. CDR1 and CDR2 (germline): SGHTA, FQGNSA. The CDR3 has 13 residues. V was clipped by 3 bases and J by 4 bases, with 9 bases between them. The CDR3 sequence: CASSLPTRTEAFF. Here the CDR3 DNA reads TGTGCCAGCAGCTTGCCGACCCGCACTGAAGCTTTCTTT.

This clone was found a few times. The chain carries TRBV9 and TRBJ2-7, with no clear D. Germline-derived CDR1 and CDR2 are SGDLS and YYNGEE. With 4 bases removed from V and 3 bases from J, the gap between germline ends came to 11 bases. The CDR3 length is 13 residues. CDR3 amino acids: CASSFRTGYEQYF. CDR3 DNA: TGTGCCAGCAGCTTTCGGACGGGCTACGAGCAGTACTTC.

DNA for the CDR3: TGCGCCAGCAGCCAAGTATCAGGGGGAAGCTCCTACGAGCAGTACTTC. This sequence encodes CASSQVSGGSSYEQYF. This chain links TRBV4-3 with TRBJ2-7, with TRBD1 matching 7 bases. There are 16 residues in the CDR3. J lost 0 bases, V lost 1 base, and 6 bases had no gene match. Germline CDR1 is LGHNA and CDR2 is YSLEER.

The chain has TRBV28 and TRBJ2-3; D remains unclear. Trimming cost V 5 bases and J 4 bases, with 10 bases left between them. This CDR3 is built from 13 residues. From germline, CDR1 is MDHEN and CDR2 SYDVKM. The CDR3 is CASSPSSADTQYF. The CDR3 bases are TGTGCCAGCAGTCCTTCTAGTGCAGATACGCAGTATTTT. Together with reference TRBV28 and TRBJ2-3, the CDR3 gives the full variable domain: DVKVTQSSRYLVKRTGEKVFLECVQDMDHENMFWYRQDPGLGLRLIYFSYDVKMKEKGDIPEGYSVSREKKERFSLILESASTNQTSMYLCASSPSSADTQYFGPGTRLTVL.

This rearrangement joins TRBV5-5 to TRBJ2-3; perhaps TRBD1 as D (6 bases). Trimming shortened V by 0 bases and J by 6 bases, and 14 bases separated the two germline ends. The V gene's germline CDR1 is SGHKS and CDR2 YYEKEE (reference sequence). CDR3 length: 15 residues. Here the CDR3 DNA reads TGTGCCAGCAGCTTGGGGCGGCAGGGGTGGGATACGCAGTATTTT. This codes for CASSLGRQGWDTQYF.

V usage is TRBV19 and J usage is TRBJ2-2; 8 nucleotides align to TRBD2. The germline gives CDR1 LNHDA, CDR2 SQIVND (reference sequence). The CDR3 consists of 15 residues. V trimming: 7 bases; J trimming: 1 base; junction bases outside the gene matches: 5. The CDR3 region has the DNA TGTGCCAGTACTCCGGCGGGAGGGAACACCGGGGAGCTGTTTTTT. Its translation is CASTPAGGNTGELFF.

The rearrangement uses TRBV11-2 and TRBJ2-1; 10 bases line up with TRBD2. The CDR3 length is 16 residues. Germline lookup yields CDR1 SGHAT and CDR2 FQNNGV. V gave up 4 bases and J gave up 1 base; unmatched junction bases: 4. The CDR3 spells CASSSTSGFSYNEQFF. DNA for the CDR3: TGTGCCAGCAGCTCGACTAGCGGGTTTTCCTACAATGAGCAGTTCTTC.

The CDR3 region is CASSQDRANEKLFF. DNA for the CDR3: TGCGCCAGCAGCCAAGATCGGGCTAATGAAAAACTGTTTTTT. The rearrangement joins TRBV4-3 to TRBJ1-4; no firm D call. Germline V gives CDR1 LGHNA, CDR2 YSLEER. The V and J ends lost 0 bases and 3 bases respectively, with 5 bases between them. This CDR3 contains 14 residues.

The chain employs TRBV14 and TRBJ2-2; D is undetermined. The CDR3 has 12 amino acids. The germline CDR1 and CDR2 sequences are SGHDN and FVKESK. The germline V and J ends were trimmed by 1 base and 7 bases, with 4 bases remaining between them. CDR3 bases: TGTGCCAGCAGCCAAGGTGTCGGGGAGCTGTTTTTT. It translates to CASSQGVGELFF.

The rearrangement links TRBV27 to TRBJ2-3; no firm D call. This CDR3 has 14 amino acids. Germline CDR1 is MNHEY and CDR2 is SMNVEV (reference sequence). Deletions cut 4 bases from V and 3 bases from J, with 11 bases between. CDR3 bases: TGTGCCAGCAGTTCCCTCGGAGAGACAGATACGCAGTATTTT. Its protein product is CASSSLGETDTQYF.

The chain has TRBV5-1 and TRBJ1-4; D is undetermined. With 0 bases removed from V and 8 bases from J, the gap between germline ends came to 14 bases. This CDR3 region has 15 residues. Germline CDR1 SGHRS, CDR2 YFSETQ. The CDR3 coding sequence is TGCGCCAGCAGCTTGGCCGGCGCCCGGGCGGAAAAACTGTTTTTT. This sequence encodes CASSLAGARAEKLFF.

V is TRBV29-1 and J is TRBJ1-1; D is undetermined. In germline, CDR1 is SQVTM, CDR2 ANQGSEA. The ends were cut back, 4 bases at V and 1 base at J, with 16 bases in the middle. The CDR3 runs to 15 residues. CDR3 bases: TGCAGCGTTGGAGGGATCATGGAAGAGAACACTGAAGCTTTCTTT. This codes for CSVGGIMEENTEAFF.

This chain uses TRBV14 with TRBJ1-5; 8 bases match TRBD1. The CDR3 has 13 amino acids. The V and J ends lost 4 bases and 7 bases, in that order; junction bases with no gene match: 3. CDR1 and CDR2 from the germline V gene are SGHDN and FVKESK. The CDR3: CASSRGQGQPQHF. CDR3 sequence (DNA): TGTGCCAGCAGCCGAGGACAGGGCCAGCCCCAGCATTTT.

This rearrangement joins TRBV27 to TRBJ1-2; 8 nucleotides agree with TRBD1. Trimming cost V 5 bases and J 6 bases; bases outside gene matches: 14. This CDR3 has 16 residues. CDR1 MNHEY and CDR2 SMNVEV come from the germline V gene (reference sequence). The CDR3 nucleotides are TGTGCCAGCAGTCGCTATCGGGCAGGGGGCAGGAATGGCTACACCTTC. It encodes CASSRYRAGGRNGYTF.

The chain employs TRBV4-3 and TRBJ1-1, with a tentative D call TRBD1 (5 bases). The CDR3 runs 15 residues. V was cut by 0 bases and J by 6 bases, with 14 bases left in between. Germline V gives CDR1 LGHNA, CDR2 YSLEER. CDR3 region: CASSQEGRQGSEAFF. The CDR3 region has the DNA TGCGCCAGCAGCCAAGAAGGGAGGCAGGGATCTGAAGCTTTCTTT.

This clone has a single count. This chain links TRBV19 with TRBJ2-4; tentatively, D is TRBD2 (5 bases). V was cut by 0 bases and J by 3 bases, with 12 bases left in between. This CDR3 comprises 16 residues. Germline V gene lookup returns CDR1 LNHDA and CDR2 SQIVND (reference sequence). The chain's CDR3 is CASSIDLEGFKNIQYF. The CDR3 nucleotides are TGTGCCAGTAGTATAGATCTTGAGGGATTCAAAAACATTCAGTACTTC.

This rearrangement joins TRBV18 to TRBJ1-3, with D possibly matching TRBD1 (5 bases). This CDR3 is built from 16 residues. V lost 3 bases and J 0 bases, leaving 12 bases between the germline ends. Germline V CDR1 and CDR2: KGHSH, LQKENI. CDR3 protein: CASSPGQPGSGNTIYF. The CDR3 DNA reads TGTGCCAGCTCACCCGGACAACCTGGCTCTGGAAACACCATATATTTT.

The J gene is TRBJ2-5, the V gene TRBV9; D could derive from TRBD1 or TRBD2 (6 bases each). Trimming removed 4 bases from V and 3 bases from J, with 16 bases in between. This CDR3 is built from 15 residues. Germline V CDR1 and CDR2: SGDLS, YYNGEE. The CDR3, as DNA: TGTGCCAGCAGCACCCAAGGGGGGCCTGAAGAGACCCAGTACTTC. The encoded protein is CASSTQGGPEETQYF. The whole variable domain, filled in from reference TRBV9 and TRBJ2-5, reads DSGVTQTPKHLITATGQRVTLRCSPRSGDLSVYWYQQSLDQGLQFLIQYYNGEERAKGNILERFSAQQFPDLHSELNLSSLELGDSALYFCASSTQGGPEETQYFGPGTRLLVL.

The chain has TRBV10-2 and TRBJ2-7; D ambiguous. The CDR3 spans 12 residues. Trimming left V 4 bases short and J 3 bases short, with 7 bases between. From germline, CDR1 is WSHSY and CDR2 SAAADI. The CDR3 coding sequence is TGCGCCAGCAGTGCTAGAGGCTACGAGCAGTACTTC. The encoded protein is CASSARGYEQYF.

The V gene is TRBV11-3, the J gene TRBJ2-1, with 11 bases that match TRBD1. CDR1 SGHNT and CDR2 YENEEA come from the germline V gene. The CDR3 extends over 16 amino acids. The trim removed 3 bases at V and 6 bases at J, leaving 7 bases unmatched. The CDR3 bases are TGTGCCAGCAGCTTCGCGGGGACAGGGGGTGGCAATGAGCAGTTCTTC. Its protein product is CASSFAGTGGGNEQFF.

In this sample, this clone turned up once. This chain links TRBV10-1 with TRBJ2-1; TRBD2 aligns across 12 bases. Germline values: CDR1 WNHNN, CDR2 SYGVQD (reference sequence). The CDR3 consists of 20 residues. The V and J ends lost 3 bases and 7 bases, in that order; junction bases with no gene match: 19. The CDR3 bases are TGCGCCAGCAGTGATATTCGTCCTAGCGGGAGGGCCCCTTACCGGAATGAGCAGTTCTTC. Its protein product is CASSDIRPSGRAPYRNEQFF.

The CDR3 reads CAISESSRPGSSTDTQYF. In DNA form, the CDR3 reads TGTGCCATCAGTGAGTCGAGTAGACCCGGGTCTAGCACAGATACGCAGTATTTT. The chain uses TRBV10-3 and TRBJ2-3; D gene unclear. V lost 0 bases and J 0 bases, leaving 16 bases between the germline ends. From germline, CDR1 is ENHRY and CDR2 SYGVKD. The CDR3 loop spans 18 amino acids.

V usage is TRBV29-1 and J usage is TRBJ2-5; 14 bases are shared with TRBD2. Germline trimming cut 3 bases from V and 4 bases from J; bases unmatched to any gene: 10. The CDR3 is 17 amino acids. The V gene's germline CDR1 is SQVTM and CDR2 ANQGSEA. DNA of the CDR3: TGCAGCGTTGAGGGGGGGACTAGCGGGAGAGGAGGAGAGACCCAGTACTTC. It yields the protein CSVEGGTSGRGGETQYF. The full variable domain, completed using reference TRBV29-1 and TRBJ2-5, is SAVISQKPSRDICQRGTSLTIQCQVDSQVTMMFWYRQQPGQSLTLIATANQGSEATYESGFVIDKFPISRPNLTFSTLTVSNMSPEDSSIYLCSVEGGTSGRGGETQYFGPGTRLLVL.

The chain carries TRBV19 and TRBJ2-5, with TRBD2 as a possible D gene (7 bases). This CDR3 region has 17 residues. Germline loops: CDR1 LNHDA, CDR2 SQIVND (reference sequence). Trimming removed 5 bases from V and 1 base from J, with 20 bases in between. The CDR3 protein is CASSGAGVAGSQETQYF. CDR3 DNA sequence: TGTGCCAGTAGTGGGGCAGGGGTAGCGGGCTCCCAAGAGACCCAGTACTTC.